These T cell receptor beta chains were read from a single sample in a study of T cells after yellow fever vaccination. Each CDR3 protein gets one entry after TCRdb re-called the 5' RACE reads with MiXCR. The sample lists approximately 510,000 distinct CDR3 sequences, just over 20% occurring once. The input for sequencing was PBMCs, taken less than 25 days after the first yellow fever vaccination. These receptor sequences come from a man younger than 30 who received the YFV17D yellow fever vaccine. The CDR3 runs from the conserved cysteine through the conserved F or W. A D gene is named only where the DNA matches it firmly. Not all rows give a size; the values are once, few, many and, for expanded clones, a class.

D gene,J gene,V gene,clone size,CDR3 protein,CDR3 DNA
TRBD2,TRBJ2-1,TRBV7-9,NA,CASISGGPNEQFF,TGTGCCAGTATAAGCGGGGGGCCAAATGAGCAGTTCTTC
NA,TRBJ2-7,TRBV10-2,few,CASRRLGGSSYEQYF,TGCGCCAGCAGGAGACTGGGGGGAAGCTCCTACGAGCAGTACTTC
TRBD2,TRBJ2-7,TRBV7-9,NA,CASASRGASGGGYEQYF,TGTGCCAGCGCGTCCCGTGGTGCTAGCGGGGGGGGCTACGAGCAGTACTTC
NA,TRBJ2-3,TRBV20-1,NA,CSATPLAHGTDTQYF,TGCAGTGCTACGCCGCTAGCGCATGGCACAGATACGCAGTATTTT
NA,TRBJ2-2,TRBV4-1,many,CASSQADMGFRTGELFF,TGCGCCAGCAGCCAGGCCGACATGGGGTTCCGCACCGGGGAGCTGTTTTTT
TRBD2,TRBJ2-1,TRBV9,few,CASSSSGGHNEQFF,TGTGCCAGCAGCTCGAGCGGGGGGCACAATGAGCAGTTCTTC
TRBD2,TRBJ2-5,TRBV7-2,few,CASSLVGLAGGAETQYF,TGTGCCAGCAGCTTAGTAGGGCTAGCGGGGGGCGCGGAGACCCAGTACTTC
NA,TRBJ2-3,TRBV12-3/TRBV12-4,NA,CASSHRDSSTDTQYF,TGTGCCAGCAGTCACCGGGACTCTAGCACAGATACGCAGTATTTT
TRBD1,TRBJ1-1,TRBV6-1,NA,CASRILGQGTEAFF,TGTGCCAGCAGAATCCTAGGACAGGGAACTGAAGCTTTCTTT
TRBD2,TRBJ2-1,TRBV7-3,few,CASSSGLVPFDEQFF,TGTGCCAGCAGCTCCGGACTAGTTCCGTTCGATGAGCAGTTCTTC
NA,TRBJ1-1,TRBV16,NA,CASSQWSGTSAEAFF,TGTGCCAGCAGCCAATGGTCGGGCACGAGCGCTGAAGCTTTCTTT
TRBD1,TRBJ2-5,TRBV12-3/TRBV12-4,few,CASSFSYETGAETQYF,TGTGCCAGCAGTTTTTCCTACGAGACAGGGGCGGAGACCCAGTACTTC
TRBD1,TRBJ2-3,TRBV5-1,few,CASSIRQGPSTDTQYF,TGCGCCAGCAGCATCCGACAGGGACCTAGCACAGATACGCAGTATTTT
NA,TRBJ2-7,TRBV20-1,NA,CSARGRSSYEQYF,TGCAGTGCTAGGGGCAGGAGCTCCTACGAGCAGTACTTC
TRBD1,TRBJ1-1,TRBV4-3,NA,CASSQSFFPPGQGRTEAFF,TGCGCCAGCAGCCAATCTTTCTTCCCCCCAGGACAGGGTCGGACTGAAGCTTTCTTT
NA,TRBJ2-7,TRBV10-3,NA,CAISDLSYEQYF,TGTGCCATCAGTGATCTATCCTACGAGCAGTACTTC
TRBD1,TRBJ2-2,TRBV2,NA,CAVMGTGVPKNTGELFF,TGTGCCGTTATGGGGACAGGGGTCCCCAAGAACACCGGGGAGCTGTTTTTT
NA,TRBJ1-1,TRBV7-8,NA,CASSLGPQRTEAFF,TGTGCCAGCAGCTTAGGGCCCCAGCGGACTGAAGCTTTCTTT
NA,TRBJ2-5,TRBV19,few,CASSRNSIGTQYF,TGTGCCAGTAGTAGAAACAGTATCGGGACCCAGTACTTC
TRBD1,TRBJ1-5,TRBV2,NA,CASSGGRGVQPQHF,TGTGCCAGCAGTGGTGGCAGGGGGGTTCAGCCCCAGCATTTT
TRBD1,TRBJ2-3,TRBV2,NA,CASSGGQVQDTQYF,TGTGCCAGCAGTGGCGGACAGGTTCAGGATACGCAGTATTTT
NA,TRBJ2-1,TRBV5-1,many,CASSFAGNYNEQFF,TGCGCCAGCAGCTTCGCAGGGAACTACAATGAGCAGTTCTTC
TRBD1,TRBJ1-2,TRBV5-1,NA,CASSTAGTAGYTF,TGCGCCAGCAGCACCGCCGGGACAGCTGGCTACACCTTC
NA,TRBJ2-1,TRBV27,NA,CASSFVGNNEQFF,TGTGCCAGCAGTTTTGTGGGGAACAATGAGCAGTTCTTC
NA,TRBJ1-5,TRBV7-9,NA,CASSFDSQPQHF,TGTGCCAGCAGCTTTGATAGCCAGCCCCAGCATTTT
TRBD1,TRBJ2-7,TRBV5-1,few,CASSPALDRDVYEQYF,TGCGCCAGCAGCCCCGCCCTGGACAGGGATGTGTACGAGCAGTACTTC
TRBD2,TRBJ2-1,TRBV7-2,NA,CASSPQRGENNEQFF,TGTGCCAGCAGCCCCCAGCGGGGGGAAAACAATGAGCAGTTCTTC
TRBD1,TRBJ1-4,TRBV7-2,NA,CASSSDRGNEKLFF,TGTGCCAGCAGTTCGGACAGGGGTAATGAAAAACTGTTTTTT
NA,TRBJ1-2,TRBV4-1,NA,CASSQALLWHRDYGYTF,TGCGCCAGCAGCCAAGCGCTTTTGTGGCACCGGGATTATGGCTACACCTTC
TRBD1,TRBJ1-1,TRBV18,NA,CASSPPYRGGTEAFF,TGTGCCAGCTCACCACCTTACAGGGGTGGCACTGAAGCTTTCTTT
TRBD1,TRBJ2-2,TRBV5-4,NA,CASSSSGQGNAGELFF,TGTGCCAGCAGCTCCTCGGGACAGGGTAATGCCGGGGAGCTGTTTTTT
NA,TRBJ2-7,TRBV7-2,few,CASSLHNSYEQYF,TGTGCCAGCAGCTTACACAACTCCTACGAGCAGTACTTC
NA,TRBJ2-7,TRBV5-6,NA,CASSENRDGWSREQYF,TGTGCCAGCAGCGAGAACCGGGACGGGTGGTCGAGGGAGCAGTACTTC
TRBD2,TRBJ2-1,TRBV11-2,NA,CASSPGALAGGHGNEQFF,TGTGCCAGCAGCCCCGGGGCTCTAGCGGGGGGGCACGGCAATGAGCAGTTCTTC
TRBD2,TRBJ2-2,TRBV5-1,NA,CASSPSGGAGTGELFF,TGCGCCAGCAGCCCTAGCGGGGGGGCCGGCACCGGGGAGCTGTTTTTT
NA,TRBJ1-2,TRBV6-5,NA,CASSLPGGTFGTYGYTF,TGTGCCAGCAGTTTACCCGGAGGGACCTTCGGGACCTATGGCTACACCTTC
NA,TRBJ1-4,TRBV7-9,once,CASSTPLGEKLFF,TGTGCCAGCAGCACCCCTCTGGGGGAAAAACTGTTTTTT
TRBD2,TRBJ2-5,TRBV7-2,few,CASSLVGGGARETQYF,TGTGCCAGCAGCTTAGTGGGCGGGGGGGCCCGAGAGACCCAGTACTTC
NA,TRBJ2-7,TRBV27,NA,CASSFGVTEVGGPYEQYF,TGTGCCAGCAGTTTTGGGGTAACTGAGGTAGGGGGACCCTACGAGCAGTACTTC
NA,TRBJ1-1,TRBV10-3,few,CAISEGGVNTEAFF,TGTGCCATCAGTGAAGGGGGAGTGAACACTGAAGCTTTCTTT
TRBD2,TRBJ2-1,TRBV4-1,few,CASSRNSASGGANEQFF,TGCGCCAGCAGCCGAAACTCTGCTAGCGGGGGGGCGAATGAGCAGTTCTTC
TRBD2,TRBJ2-1,TRBV11-1,few,CASSVLAGGQTSYNEQFF,TGTGCCAGCAGCGTACTAGCGGGGGGGCAGACCTCCTACAATGAGCAGTTCTTC
NA,TRBJ2-2,TRBV4-3,NA,CASSQDGGGYTGELFF,TGCGCCAGCAGCCAAGATGGGGGGGGCTACACCGGGGAGCTGTTTTTT
TRBD1,TRBJ2-1,TRBV4-2,NA,CASSRAGTGSYNEQFF,TGTGCCAGCAGCCGCGCCGGGACAGGGTCCTACAATGAGCAGTTCTTC
TRBD1,TRBJ2-3,TRBV29-1,NA,CSGTEVTDTQYF,TGCTCCGGGACAGAAGTCACAGATACGCAGTATTTT
TRBD1,TRBJ1-1,TRBV6-1,NA,CASRRRGFGTEAFF,TGTGCCAGCAGACGCAGGGGGTTTGGGACTGAAGCTTTCTTT
TRBD1,TRBJ1-2,TRBV28,few,CASTLSTGTGYTF,TGTGCCAGCACCTTGTCGACAGGGACTGGCTACACCTTC
TRBD2,TRBJ2-3,TRBV20-1,NA,CSAEGTSGGMSTDTQYF,TGCAGTGCAGAAGGGACTAGCGGGGGGATGAGCACAGATACGCAGTATTTT
NA,TRBJ2-2,TRBV7-8,NA,CASSLSRGTGELFF,TGTGCCAGCAGCTTGTCCCGGGGAACCGGGGAGCTGTTTTTT
TRBD2,TRBJ2-1,TRBV7-2,NA,CASSPGTSFPANEQFF,TGTGCCAGCAGCCCCGGGACTAGTTTCCCGGCCAATGAGCAGTTCTTC
TRBD2,TRBJ2-5,TRBV29-1,few,CSVAREGLAGRETQYF,TGCAGCGTTGCCCGCGAAGGACTAGCGGGGAGGGAGACCCAGTACTTC
TRBD1,TRBJ2-1,TRBV18,NA,CASSLGQGTSSYNEQFF,TGTGCCAGCTCACTTGGACAGGGTACTAGCTCCTACAATGAGCAGTTCTTC
NA,TRBJ1-1,TRBV7-9,few,CASSLITVSATEAFF,TGTGCCAGCAGCTTAATCACCGTATCGGCGACTGAAGCTTTCTTT